This TCR beta chain comes out of a study of CD8+ T cells in alopecia areata (dated by TCRdb to the late 2010s). For the wider study: Treated patients were enrolled in an open-label pilot trial of oral tofacitinib, 5 to 10 mg twice daily, for moderate-to-severe alopecia areata. TCRbeta CDR3 regions were amplified by immunoSEQ multiplex PCR using 35 Vbeta forward and 13 Jbeta reverse primers. For the treated patients, the SALT score, which quantifies what percentage of scalp surface area is affected, served as the measure of disease severity. On the human side, TCRbeta sequencing was run on scalp tissue and on sorted CD4+ and CD8+ peripheral blood T cells from healthy controls and from alopecia areata patients with either patchy or totalis/universalis disease. In both human patients and the C3H/HeJ mouse model, the study applied high-throughput TCRbeta sequencing to look at T cell clonal expansion in alopecia areata. Patients received tofacitinib for 6 to 18 months and were then followed off drug for 6 months to check for delayed response and recurrence. Clonality in the scalp was compared among normal scalp (n=4), patchy alopecia areata scalp (n=8), and alopecia totalis/universalis scalp (n=8). Tofacitinib-treated patients had biopsies at baseline and at 4 and 24 weeks of treatment, with a later scalp biopsy in several patients. RNA was obtained with the PAXgene miRNA kit for fixed scalp, the miRNeasy kit for PBMCs, and the RNeasy kit for mouse skin.

On this clone itself: No cognate antigen has been identified for it. Base qualities were left out, and no much larger clone turns up one base away.

Libraries were constructed by the immunoSEQ multiplex PCR assay. To provide template for TCR sequencing, every sample had RNA extracted and reverse transcribed into cDNA. SuperScript III was used for first-strand cDNA synthesis, primed with a 2:1 mix of oligo-dT and random hexamers. A synthetic immune receptor repertoire was used to gauge amplification bias, and whatever bias remained was removed computationally. The authors processed their data as follows. Raw reads were preprocessed to remove errors, and CDR3 was defined by IMGT conventions from the conserved cysteine to phenylalanine. Clonality was computed as 1 minus the Shannon entropy, with the entropy normalized by log2 of the number of productive unique TCRs. Whether each scalp clone was CD4 or CD8 was inferred by checking scalp TCRbeta sequences against the CD4 and CD8 repertoires from sorted blood. This is the immuneACCESS table as TCRdb keeps it, with only in-frame sequences that have V and J called. A part of the clones is gone; compared with another copy, unresolved V genes explain less than half, and the rest is unexplained. The D gene and trimming were derived from the DNA, and the V and J assignments and clone size from that table. The sample contains about 190,000 clones, roughly three fifths of them found a single time. Around 0.69% of the sample is taken by the ten largest.

The research as a whole found: Lesional scalp, especially in alopecia totalis/universalis, showed higher clonality and more expanded CD8+ clones than normal scalp, suggesting antigenic drive. Compared with mice, TCR sequences shared between patients were less clear, possibly partly because of HLA diversity across the patient population. With tofacitinib, both scalp clonality and the number of expanded CD8+ clones among the top 100 scalp clones went down significantly. During tofacitinib treatment, many expanded lesional clones remained in scalp and blood, and this persistence may partly explain relapse after treatment is stopped. Unlike mouse skin, which is dominated by gammadelta T cells, normal human skin has resident alphabeta T cells that are also sequenced, and this complicates analysis of the scalp TCR repertoire. Because the treated cohort was small and included a single nonresponder, larger studies are needed to assess links between baseline CD8+ expansion and response.

The CDR3, from cysteine to phenylalanine, totals 15 residues. This entry keeps only the CDR3 DNA: 45 bases, framed from base 1. The germline V gene yields SGHTA for CDR1 and FQGNSA for CDR2. The V end gives up 4 bases and the J end 5 bases, leaving 10 bases in the junction not matched to a gene. The time point label here, explained by the study, means: around 4 weeks on oral tofacitinib. In light of the paper, this sample's treatment or condition label describes: oral pan-JAK inhibitor, 5-10 mg twice daily. From alopecia areata patients, peripheral blood was collected along with lesional scalp punch biopsies. PBMCs were separated by density centrifugation and stained for CD3, CD4 and CD8, after which CD4+ and CD8+ T cells were sorted on a FACSAria.

The sample consisted of CD4+ T cells sorted from blood, taken at week 4, from a patient treated with tofacitinib. The source is a human donor with alopecia areata. This chain is built from TRBV7-2 and TRBJ2-7, with 8 central nucleotides matching TRBD1. The DNA is TGTGCCAGCAGCTCAAGGACAGGGTCCTTAAACGAGCAGTACTTC. The translation is CASSSRTGSLNEQYF.